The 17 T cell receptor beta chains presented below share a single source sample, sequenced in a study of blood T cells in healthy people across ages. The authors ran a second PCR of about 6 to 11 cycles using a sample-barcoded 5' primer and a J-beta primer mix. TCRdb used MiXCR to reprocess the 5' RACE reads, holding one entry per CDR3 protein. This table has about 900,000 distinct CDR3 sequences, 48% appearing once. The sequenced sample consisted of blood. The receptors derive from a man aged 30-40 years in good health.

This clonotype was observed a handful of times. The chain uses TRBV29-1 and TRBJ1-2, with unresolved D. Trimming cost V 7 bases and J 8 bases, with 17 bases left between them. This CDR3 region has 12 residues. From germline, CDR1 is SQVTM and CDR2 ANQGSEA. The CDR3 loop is CSALSGERGYTF. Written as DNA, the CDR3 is TGCAGCGCCCTGAGCGGGGAACGGGGCTACACCTTC.

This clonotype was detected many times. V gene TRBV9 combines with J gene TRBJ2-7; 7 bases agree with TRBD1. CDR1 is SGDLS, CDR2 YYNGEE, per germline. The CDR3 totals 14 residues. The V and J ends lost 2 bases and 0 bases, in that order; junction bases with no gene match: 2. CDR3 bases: TGTGCCAGCAGCGTGGGACAGAGCTCCTACGAGCAGTACTTC. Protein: CASSVGQSSYEQYF.

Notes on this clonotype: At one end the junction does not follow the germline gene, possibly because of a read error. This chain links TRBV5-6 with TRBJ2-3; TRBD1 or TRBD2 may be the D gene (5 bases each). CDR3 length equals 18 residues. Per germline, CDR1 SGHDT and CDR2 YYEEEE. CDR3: CAGSFGAAAQAGTDTQYF. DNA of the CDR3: TGTGCCGGCAGCTTCGGGGCGGCGGCGCAAGCAGGCACAGATACGCAGTATTTT.

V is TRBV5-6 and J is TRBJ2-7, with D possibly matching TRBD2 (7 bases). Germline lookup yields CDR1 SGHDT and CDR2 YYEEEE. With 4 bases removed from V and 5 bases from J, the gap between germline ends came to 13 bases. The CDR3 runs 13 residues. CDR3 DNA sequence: TGTGCCAGCAGCCGTCAAGGGGGGGACGAGCAGTACTTC. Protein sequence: CASSRQGGDEQYF.

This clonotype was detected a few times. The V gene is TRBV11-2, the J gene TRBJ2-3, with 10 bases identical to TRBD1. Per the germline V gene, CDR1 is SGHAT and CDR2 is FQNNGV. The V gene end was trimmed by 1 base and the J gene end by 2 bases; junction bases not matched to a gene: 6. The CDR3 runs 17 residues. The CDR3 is CASSLGGGTGATDTQYF. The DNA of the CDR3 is TGTGCCAGCAGCTTAGGAGGGGGGACAGGGGCCACAGATACGCAGTATTTT.

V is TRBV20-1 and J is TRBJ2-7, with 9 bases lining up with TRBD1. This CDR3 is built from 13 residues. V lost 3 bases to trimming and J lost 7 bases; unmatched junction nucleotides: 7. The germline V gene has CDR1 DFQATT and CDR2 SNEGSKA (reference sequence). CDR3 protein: CSARGTGSREQYF. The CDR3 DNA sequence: TGCAGTGCTAGGGGGACAGGGTCGAGGGAGCAGTACTTC.

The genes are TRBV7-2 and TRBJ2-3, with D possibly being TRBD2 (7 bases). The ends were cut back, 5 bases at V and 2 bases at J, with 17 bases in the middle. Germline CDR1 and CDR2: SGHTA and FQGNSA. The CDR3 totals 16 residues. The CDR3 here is CASSLGGGIPTDTQYF. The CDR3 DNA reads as TGTGCCAGCAGCCTAGGGGGGGGGATTCCCACAGATACGCAGTATTTT.

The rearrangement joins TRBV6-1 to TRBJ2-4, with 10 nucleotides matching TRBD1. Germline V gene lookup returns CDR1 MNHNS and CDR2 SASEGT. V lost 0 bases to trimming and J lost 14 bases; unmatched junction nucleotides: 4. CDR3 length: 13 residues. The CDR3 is CASSEAGTGAEYF. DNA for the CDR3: TGTGCCAGCAGTGAAGCCGGGACAGGGGCAGAGTACTTC.

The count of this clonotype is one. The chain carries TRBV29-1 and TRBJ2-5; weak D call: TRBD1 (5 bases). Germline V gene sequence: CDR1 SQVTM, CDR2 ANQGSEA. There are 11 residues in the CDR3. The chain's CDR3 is CSQGSEETQYF. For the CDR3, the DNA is TGCAGTCAGGGAAGCGAAGAGACCCAGTACTTC.

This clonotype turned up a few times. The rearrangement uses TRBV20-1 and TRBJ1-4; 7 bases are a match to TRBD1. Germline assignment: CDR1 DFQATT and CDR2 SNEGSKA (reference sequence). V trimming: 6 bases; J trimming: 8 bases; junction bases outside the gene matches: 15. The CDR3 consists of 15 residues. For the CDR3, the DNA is TGCAGTGCAAATTCGGGACAGCTACTTGGGGAAAAACTGTTTTTT. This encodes CSANSGQLLGEKLFF.

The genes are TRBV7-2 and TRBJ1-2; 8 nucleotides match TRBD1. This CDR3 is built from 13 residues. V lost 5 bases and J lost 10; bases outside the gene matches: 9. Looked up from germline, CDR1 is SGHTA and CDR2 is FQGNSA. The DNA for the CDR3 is TGTGCCAGCAGCCTCGGACAGGGTCAGGACTACACCTTC. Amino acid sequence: CASSLGQGQDYTF.

The CDR3 protein is CASSQDPLTGSGGYTF. DNA of the CDR3: TGTGCCAGCAGCCAAGACCCCCTGACAGGGTCGGGTGGCTACACCTTC. The rearrangement links TRBV4-2 to TRBJ1-2; 7 nucleotides match TRBD1. Trimming removed 0 bases from V and 7 bases from J; junction bases left unmatched: 11. This CDR3 spans 16 amino acids. Germline V gene sequence: CDR1 LGHNA, CDR2 YNFKEQ.

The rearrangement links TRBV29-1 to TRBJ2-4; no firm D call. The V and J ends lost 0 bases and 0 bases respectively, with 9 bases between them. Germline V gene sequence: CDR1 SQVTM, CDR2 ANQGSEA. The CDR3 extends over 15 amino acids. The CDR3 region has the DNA TGCAGCGTTGAAGATGCATCCCTAGCCAAAAACATTCAGTACTTC. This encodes CSVEDASLAKNIQYF.

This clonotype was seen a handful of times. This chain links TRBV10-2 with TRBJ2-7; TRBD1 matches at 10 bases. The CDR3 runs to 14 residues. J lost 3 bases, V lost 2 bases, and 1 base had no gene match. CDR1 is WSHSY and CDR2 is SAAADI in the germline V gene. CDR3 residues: CASSEGQGGYEQYF. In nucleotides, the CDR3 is TGCGCCAGCAGTGAGGGACAGGGGGGCTACGAGCAGTACTTC.

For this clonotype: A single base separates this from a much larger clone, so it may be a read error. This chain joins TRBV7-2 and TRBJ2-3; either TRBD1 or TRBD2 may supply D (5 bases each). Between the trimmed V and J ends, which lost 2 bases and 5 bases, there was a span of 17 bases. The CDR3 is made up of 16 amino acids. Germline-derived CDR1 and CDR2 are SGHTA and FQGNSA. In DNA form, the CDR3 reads TGTGCCAGCAGCTTATACCAGGGACCTATCGGAGATACGCAGTATTTT. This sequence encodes CASSLYQGPIGDTQYF.

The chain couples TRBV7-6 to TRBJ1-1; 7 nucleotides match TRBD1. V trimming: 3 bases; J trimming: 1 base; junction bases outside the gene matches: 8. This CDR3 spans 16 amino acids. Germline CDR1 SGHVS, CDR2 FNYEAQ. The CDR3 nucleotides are TGTGCCAGCAGCTTTTCCAGGACAGGACGGAACACTGAAGCTTTCTTT. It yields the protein CASSFSRTGRNTEAFF.

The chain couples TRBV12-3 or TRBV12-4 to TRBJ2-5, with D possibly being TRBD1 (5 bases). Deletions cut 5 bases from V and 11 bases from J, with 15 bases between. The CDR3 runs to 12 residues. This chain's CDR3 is CASSVDNQEQYF. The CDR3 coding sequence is TGTGCCAGCAGTGTGGACAATCAGGAGCAGTACTTC.